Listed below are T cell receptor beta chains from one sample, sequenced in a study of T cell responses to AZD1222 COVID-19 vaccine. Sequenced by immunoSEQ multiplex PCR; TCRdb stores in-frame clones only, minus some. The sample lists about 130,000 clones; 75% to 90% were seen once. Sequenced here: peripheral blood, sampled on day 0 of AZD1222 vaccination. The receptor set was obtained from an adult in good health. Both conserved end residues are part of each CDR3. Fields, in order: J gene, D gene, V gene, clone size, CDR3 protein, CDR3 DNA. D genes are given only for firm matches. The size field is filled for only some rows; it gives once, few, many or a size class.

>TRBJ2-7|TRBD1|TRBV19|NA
CASSIAGTGGVEQYF
TGTGCCAGTAGTATCGCCGGGACAGGGGGCGTCGAGCAGTACTTC
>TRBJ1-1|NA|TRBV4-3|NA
CASSRHSRGSLNTEAFF
TGCGCCAGCAGCCGGCACTCGAGGGGCAGCCTGAACACTGAAGCTTTCTTT
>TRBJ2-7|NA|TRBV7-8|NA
CASSLRWGSSYEQYF
TGTGCCAGCAGCTTGAGATGGGGTAGCTCCTACGAGCAGTACTTC
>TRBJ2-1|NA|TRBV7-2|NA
CASSLWGTGTSGLF
NA
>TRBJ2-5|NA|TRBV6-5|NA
CASWANQETQYF
TGTGCCAGCTGGGCCAACCAGGAGACCCAGTACTTC
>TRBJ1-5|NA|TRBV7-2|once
CASSPQGSQPQHF
TGTGCCAGCAGCCCCCAGGGGTCTCAGCCCCAGCATTTT
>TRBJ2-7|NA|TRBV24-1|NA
CATSDGLSYEQYF
TGTGCCACCAGTGACGGGCTCTCCTACGAGCAGTACTTC
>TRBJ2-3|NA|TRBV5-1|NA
CASSLADTTDTQYF
TGCGCCAGCAGCTTGGCCGATACTACAGATACGCAGTATTTT
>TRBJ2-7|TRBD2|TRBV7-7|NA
CASSPRTSGGGSYEQYF
TGTGCCAGCAGCCCAAGGACTAGCGGGGGTGGAAGTTACGAGCAGTACTTC
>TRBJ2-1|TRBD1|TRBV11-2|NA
CASSLGQGLSYNEQFF
TGTGCCAGCAGCCTGGGACAGGGGCTATCCTACAATGAGCAGTTCTTC
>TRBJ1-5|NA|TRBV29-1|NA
CSVPSGKSYSNQPQHF
TGCAGCGTTCCCTCGGGGAAAAGTTATAGCAATCAGCCCCAGCATTTT
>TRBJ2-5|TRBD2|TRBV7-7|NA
CASSPLAGRQETQYF
TGTGCCAGCAGCCCCTTAGCGGGGAGGCAAGAGACCCAGTACTTC
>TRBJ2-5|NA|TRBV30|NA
CAWSVPGGRGAETQYF
TGTGCCTGGAGTGTTCCGGGTGGCCGAGGTGCAGAGACCCAGTACTTC
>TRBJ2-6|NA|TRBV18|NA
CASSPGLGANVLTF
TGTGCCAGCTCACCAGGGCTTGGGGCCAACGTCCTGACTTTC
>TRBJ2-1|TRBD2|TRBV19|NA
CASSTTRLAGISYNEQFF
TGTGCCAGTAGTACGACCCGACTAGCGGGGATCTCCTACAATGAGCAGTTCTTC
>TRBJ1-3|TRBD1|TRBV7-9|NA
CASSRHGQGGRNTIYF
TGTGCCAGCAGCCGTCATGGACAGGGAGGGAGAAACACCATATATTTT
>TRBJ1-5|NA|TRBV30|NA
CAWSVMGGGQPQHF
TGTGCCTGGAGTGTAATGGGGGGGGGACAGCCCCAGCATTTT
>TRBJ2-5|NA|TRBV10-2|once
CASSEGGLLGETQYF
TGCGCCAGCAGTGAAGGAGGACTTCTTGGGGAGACCCAGTACTTC
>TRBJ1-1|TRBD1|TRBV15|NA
CATSRGDRATEAFF
TGTGCCACCAGCAGAGGAGACAGGGCCACTGAAGCTTTCTTT
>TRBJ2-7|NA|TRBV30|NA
CAGTDSYEQYF
TGTGCCGGGACGGACTCCTACGAGCAGTACTTC
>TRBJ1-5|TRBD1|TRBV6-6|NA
CASNQRDRDQPQHF
TGTGCCAGCAACCAACGGGACAGGGATCAGCCCCAGCATTTT
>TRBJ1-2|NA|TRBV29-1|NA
CSVERGNYGYTF
TGCAGCGTTGAACGTGGGAACTATGGCTACACCTTC
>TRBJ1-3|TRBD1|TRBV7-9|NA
CASRGDHWDRVSGNTIYF
TGTGCCAGCAGAGGGGACCATTGGGACAGGGTTTCTGGAAACACCATATATTTT
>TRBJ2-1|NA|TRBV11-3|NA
CASRAEGEGEQFF
TGTGCCAGCCGGGCCGAGGGAGAGGGGGAGCAGTTCTTC
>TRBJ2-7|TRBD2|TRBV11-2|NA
CASWGGGRGLYEQYF
TGTGCCAGCTGGGGCGGGGGGAGGGGATTATACGAGCAGTACTTC
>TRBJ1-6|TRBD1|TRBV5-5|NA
CASSLAVSGGAYNSPLHF
TGTGCCAGCAGCTTGGCCGTTTCAGGGGGCGCCTATAATTCACCCCTCCACTTT